This TCR beta chain was sequenced for a study of T-cell reconstitution after alpha-beta-depleted transplantation in children. Germline V gene data show CDR1 as SGHRS and CDR2 as YFSETQ. With 2 bases clipped from V and 6 bases from J, the junction kept 10 bases outside the gene matches. This CDR3 contains 15 residues. Points from the study as a whole: Elevated TCRbeta diversity at day 60 was traced, in some patients, to surviving recipient T cells and thymic progenitors. As was reported, about two months after transplant, alpha-beta T cells came from several hundred expanded graft clones. The authors attributed T-cell counts and diversity one year after transplant mostly to newly produced T cells.

Using unique molecular identifiers, the investigators prepared the TCRbeta library. From the PCR reads, TCRdb called clonotypes with MiXCR, one entry per CDR3 protein. The sample holds about 500,000 distinct CDR3 sequences; about 10% are singletons and the top ten take 13% to 15%. On this clonotype: Its antigen is still unknown.

This clonotype was sampled from a female patient between 2 and 15 years old who had a stem cell transplant for aplastic anemia, so the T cells may come from the graft donor. The chain joins TRBV5-1 to TRBJ1-2; TRBD1 agrees at 7 bases. This sample comprised PBMCs, mostly from graft donor cells, obtained 180 days after TCRalphabeta/CD19-depleted stem cell transplant. CDR3 coding DNA: TGCGCCAGCAGCTTTTTTGACAGGGTACCCCATGGCTACACCTTC. Its protein product is CASSFFDRVPHGYTF.